This TCR beta chain was documented in a study of OX40 agonist ivuxolimab in advanced cancers. This CDR3 has 14 amino acids. Germline CDR1 MNHNS, CDR2 SASEGT. Trimming removed 5 bases at V and 0 bases at J, with 10 bases between. The table came from immunoSEQ multiplex PCR; TCRdb's copy has only in-frame clones and leaves some out. The data contain 55,000 to 70,000 clones, about 83% of them singletons. This receptor was obtained from an adult with an advanced solid tumor such as melanoma, head and neck, liver or kidney cancer. V and J are TRBV6-1 and TRBJ1-2; D is uncertain. The source material was CD4+ or CD8+ T cells sorted from blood, sampled in a trial of the OX40 agonist ivuxolimab. CDR3 residues: CASSSQQANYGYTF. In nucleotides, the CDR3 is TGTGCCAGCAGTTCCCAGCAAGCTAACTATGGCTACACCTTC.